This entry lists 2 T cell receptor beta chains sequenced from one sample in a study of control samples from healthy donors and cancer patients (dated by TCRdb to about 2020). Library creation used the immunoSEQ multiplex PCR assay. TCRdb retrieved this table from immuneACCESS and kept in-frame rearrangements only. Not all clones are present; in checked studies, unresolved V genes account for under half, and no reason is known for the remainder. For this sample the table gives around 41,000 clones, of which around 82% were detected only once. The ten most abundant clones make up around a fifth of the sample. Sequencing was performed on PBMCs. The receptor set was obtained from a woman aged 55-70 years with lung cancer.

CDR3 in amino acids: CASSVAETASTEAFF. CDR3 nucleotides: TGTGCCAGCAGCGTAGCTGAGACAGCTTCCACTGAAGCTTTCTTT. The chain combines TRBV9 with TRBJ1-1, with TRBD1 as a possible D gene (5 bases). Germline values: CDR1 SGDLS, CDR2 YYNGEE. The germline V and J ends were trimmed by 0 bases and 4 bases, with 13 bases remaining between them. The CDR3 has 15 amino acids.

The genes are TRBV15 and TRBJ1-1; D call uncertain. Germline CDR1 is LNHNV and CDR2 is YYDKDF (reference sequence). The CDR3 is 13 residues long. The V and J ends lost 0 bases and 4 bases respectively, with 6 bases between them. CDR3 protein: CATSRDPGTEAFF. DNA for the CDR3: TGTGCCACCAGCAGAGATCCCGGCACTGAAGCTTTCTTT.